What follows is one T cell receptor beta chain and its context. Its specificity is not known. These data come from a study of cytomegalovirus exposure and HLA in healthy donors. Study conclusions and caveats: Later analysis associated a missense DCLRE1C variant with TCR beta V- and J-gene trimming. Cytomegalovirus-associated status was assigned to roughly 160 TCR beta chains. Through in vitro validation, a few CMV-associated chains were shown to be specific for CMV antigens.

Trimming removed 4 bases at V and 2 bases at J, with 9 bases between. This CDR3 is built from 14 residues. The germline V gene encodes CDR1 GTSNPN and CDR2 SVGIG (reference sequence). PCR involved 60 Vbeta and 13 Jbeta primers. Authors' analysis steps: Later reanalysis found roughly 80 million unique TCR beta chains, about 11 million of them shared. Assay used: immunoSEQ multiplex PCR; TCRdb lists only in-frame clones, some missing. That table furnishes V, J and clone size, whereas the DNA furnished D and trimming. This sample carries about 190,000 clones, around 81% of them seen once, and the ten largest clones take over 2%.

The TCR sequence derives from a young woman in good health and CMV-seronegative. The chain joins TRBV30 to TRBJ1-6, with D unclear. The sequenced sample was PBMCs. In DNA form, the CDR3 reads TGTGCCTGGACCGAGTATCCCTATAATTCACCCCTCCACTTT. This gives the protein CAWTEYPYNSPLHF.